This T cell receptor (beta chain) emerged from a study of CD8 T cells in Susac syndrome. Regarding the study as a whole: Susac syndrome CD4+ T cell repertoires showed no clonal expansion.

TCR beta from blood CD8+ and CD4+ T cells was sequenced. The diagnostic criteria for definite or probable disease, as recently defined, were met by the patients with Susac syndrome. The CD8+ and CD4+ T cells were isolated magnetically using a negative isolation approach, whereas the TEMRA cells were enriched by FACS. Between the trimmed V and J ends, which lost 4 bases and 0 bases, there was a span of 14 bases. The CDR3 consists of 16 residues. The germline V gene has CDR1 SGHNT and CDR2 YYREEE (reference sequence). cDNA came from roughly 0.53 to 1 ug RNA primed by random hexamers. TCRdb itself ran the immunoSEQ multiplex PCR reads through MiXCR, one entry per CDR3 protein. The sample holds under 200,000 distinct CDR3 sequences, 94% seen once. This clonotype was detected once. Its specificity is unknown.

This TCR came from a human donor with Susac syndrome. The chain carries TRBV5-4 and TRBJ2-1; TRBD2 might be the D (6 bases). The sequenced sample was CD4+ T cells from PBMCs. CDR3 coding DNA: TGTGCCAGCAGCCAGACGGCGGGAAGCTCCTACAATGAGCAGTTCTTC. Its translation is CASSQTAGSSYNEQFF.